One and the same sample provided the 3 T cell receptor beta chains below, sequenced in a study of blood T cells in healthy people across ages. A second PCR of about 6 to 11 cycles used a sample-barcoded 5' primer and a J-beta primer mix. TCRdb redid the calling of the 5' RACE reads with MiXCR, one entry per CDR3 protein. The sample shows 1.5 million to 2 million distinct CDR3 sequences, 35% to 50% of them seen only once. Sequencing input: blood. Every receptor here comes from a human donor in good health.

The chain links TRBV20-1 to TRBJ1-6; D ambiguous. Germline CDR1 is DFQATT and CDR2 is SNEGSKA (reference sequence). Trimming took 3 bases from V and 11 from J, leaving 14 bases between them. This CDR3 is 13 amino acids long. The CDR3 region is CSARDLSGTPLHF. DNA for the CDR3: TGCAGTGCTAGGGACCTTTCAGGTACACCCCTCCACTTT.

As for this clonotype: Sequence at one end of the junction differs from germline and may be a read error. The rearrangement uses TRBV4-3 and TRBJ2-3; D perhaps matches TRBD1 (6 bases). The CDR3 contains 13 residues. Germline lookup yields CDR1 LGHNA and CDR2 YSLEER. In DNA, the CDR3 is TGCGCCAGCAGCCAAGAAGGGGGTTATACGCAGGATTTT. Translating it yields CASSQEGGYTQDF.

As to this clonotype: A read error may produce the germline difference seen at one junction end. The CDR3 spells CANSLGSDRSSYEQYF. CDR3 DNA: TGTGCCAACAGCTTAGGCTCGGACAGGTCCTCCTACGAGCAGTACTTC. The chain recombines TRBV7-2 with TRBJ2-4; 7 positions match TRBD1. The end of the DNA aligns better with TRBJ2-7, so the J call may be wrong. CDR1 is SGHTA and CDR2 is FQGNSA in the germline V gene. The CDR3 covers 16 residues.